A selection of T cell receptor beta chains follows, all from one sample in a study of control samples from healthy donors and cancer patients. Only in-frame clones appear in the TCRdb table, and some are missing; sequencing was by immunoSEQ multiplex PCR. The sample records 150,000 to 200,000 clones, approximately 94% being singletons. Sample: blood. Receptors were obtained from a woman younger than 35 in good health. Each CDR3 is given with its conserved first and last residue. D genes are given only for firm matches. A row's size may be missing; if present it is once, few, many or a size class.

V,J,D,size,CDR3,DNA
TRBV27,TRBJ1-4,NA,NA,CATKPAPYEKLFF,TGTGCCACTAAACCCGCTCCATATGAAAAACTGTTTTTT
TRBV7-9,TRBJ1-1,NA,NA,CASSSGGPNTEAFF,TGTGCCAGCAGCTCGGGGGGGCCGAACACTGAAGCTTTCTTT
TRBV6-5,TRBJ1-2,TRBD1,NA,CASSPNRGGSGYTF,TGTGCCAGCAGTCCTAACAGGGGTGGGTCTGGCTACACCTTC
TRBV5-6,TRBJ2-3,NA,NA,CASSLVGVSSTDTQYF,TGTGCCAGCAGCTTAGTAGGGGTCTCTAGCACAGATACGCAGTATTTT
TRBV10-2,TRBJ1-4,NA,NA,CASSEVANEKLFF,TGCGCCAGCAGTGAGGTGGCGAATGAAAAACTGTTTTTT
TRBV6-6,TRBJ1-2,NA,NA,CASSPGLSYGYTF,TGTGCCAGCAGTCCCGGACTGTCCTATGGCTACACCTTC
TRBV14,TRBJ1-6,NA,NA,CASSQNNRVGSPLHF,TGTGCCAGCAGCCAAAATAACAGGGTTGGATCACCCCTCCACTTT
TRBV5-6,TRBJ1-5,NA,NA,CASSLGWNQPQHF,TGTGCCAGCAGCTTGGGATGGAATCAGCCCCAGCATTTT
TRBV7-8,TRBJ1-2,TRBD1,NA,CASSYAFDRGKVYGYTF,TGTGCCAGCAGCTACGCATTCGACAGGGGGAAGGTCTATGGCTACACCTTC
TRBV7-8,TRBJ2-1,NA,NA,CASSPQTSSYNEQFF,TGTGCCAGCAGCCCCCAGACGAGCTCCTACAATGAGCAGTTCTTC
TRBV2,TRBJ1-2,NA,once,CASSESAGLVGYTF,TGTGCCAGCAGTGAATCGGCAGGGTTGGTTGGCTACACCTTC
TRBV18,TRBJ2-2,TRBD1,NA,CASSLLPRDSTGELFF,TGTGCCAGCTCACTCCTACCCCGGGACAGCACCGGGGAGCTGTTTTTT
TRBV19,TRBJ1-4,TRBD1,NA,CASSIFGRGNEKLFF,TGTGCCAGTAGTATTTTTGGCAGGGGGAATGAAAAACTGTTTTTT
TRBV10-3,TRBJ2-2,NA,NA,CAISRGNTGELFF,TGTGCCATCAGCAGGGGGAACACCGGGGAGCTGTTTTTT
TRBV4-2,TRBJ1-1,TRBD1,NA,CASSPYRYRGHETEAFF,TGTGCCAGCAGCCCTTACCGCTACAGGGGGCATGAAACTGAAGCTTTCTTT
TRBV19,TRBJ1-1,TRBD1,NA,CASSIVGQGRTEAFF,TGTGCCAGTAGTATTGTGGGACAGGGTCGCACTGAAGCTTTCTTT
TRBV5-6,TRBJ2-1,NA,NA,CASSPVTTGANEQFF,TGTGCCAGCAGCCCGGTCACAACGGGGGCCAATGAGCAGTTCTTC
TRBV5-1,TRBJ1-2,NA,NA,CASSLQRGGESYTF,TGCGCCAGCAGCCTCCAGCGGGGGGGAGAGAGCTACACCTTC
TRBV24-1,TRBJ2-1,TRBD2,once,CATSDAERGYYNEQFF,TGTGCCACCAGTGACGCAGAGCGGGGCTACTACAATGAGCAGTTCTTC